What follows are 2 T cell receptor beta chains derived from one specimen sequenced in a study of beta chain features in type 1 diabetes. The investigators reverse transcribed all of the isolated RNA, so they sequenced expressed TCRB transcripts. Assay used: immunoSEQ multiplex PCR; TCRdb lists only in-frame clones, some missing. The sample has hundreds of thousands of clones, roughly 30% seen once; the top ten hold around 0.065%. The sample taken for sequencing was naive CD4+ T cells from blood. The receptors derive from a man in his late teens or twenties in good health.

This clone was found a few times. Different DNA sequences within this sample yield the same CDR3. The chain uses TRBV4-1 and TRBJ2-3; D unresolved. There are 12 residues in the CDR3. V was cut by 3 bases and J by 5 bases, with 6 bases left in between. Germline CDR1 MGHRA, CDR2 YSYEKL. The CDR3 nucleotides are TGCGCCAGCAGCCAGCCTCGAGATACGCAGTATTTT. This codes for CASSQPRDTQYF.

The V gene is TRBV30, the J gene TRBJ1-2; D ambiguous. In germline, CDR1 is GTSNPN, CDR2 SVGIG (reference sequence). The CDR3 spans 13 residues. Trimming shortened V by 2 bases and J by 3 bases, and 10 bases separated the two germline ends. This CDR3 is CAWSPQEDYGYTF. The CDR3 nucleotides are TGTGCCTGGAGTCCCCAGGAAGACTATGGCTACACCTTC. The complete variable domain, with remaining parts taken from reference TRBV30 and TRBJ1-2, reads SQTIHQWPATLVQPVGSPLSLECTVEGTSNPNLYWYRQAAGRGLQLLFYSVGIGQISSEVPQNLSASRPQDRQFILSSKKLLLSDSGFYLCAWSPQEDYGYTFGSGTRLTVV.